This TCR beta chain was found in a study of OX40 agonist ivuxolimab in advanced cancers. General observations from the study: People who partly responded at 0.1-3.0 mg/kg had some of the least clonal expansion seen.

Worth noting for this clone: The antigen is undetermined.

The germline V gene has CDR1 SGHTA and CDR2 FQGNSA. There are 15 residues in the CDR3. Trimming shortened V by 8 bases and J by 4 bases, and 20 bases separated the two germline ends. Some clones are missing from TCRdb's copy, which holds only in-frame ones; the method was immunoSEQ multiplex PCR. The sample records some 65,000 clones, about 85% being singletons. The TCR comes from an adult with an advanced solid tumor such as melanoma, head and neck, liver or kidney cancer. The sequencing used CD4+ or CD8+ T cells sorted from blood, collected in a trial of the OX40 agonist ivuxolimab. This rearrangement joins TRBV7-2 to TRBJ1-2, with a possible D match to TRBD1 (6 bases). CDR3 in DNA: TGTGCCAGCCGCCTACTTAGGGGGAGTAGCTATGGCTACACCTTC. Its protein is CASRLLRGSSYGYTF.